Following are 30 T cell receptor beta chains from one sample sequenced in a study of T cell responses to AZD1222 COVID-19 vaccine. Produced via immunoSEQ multiplex PCR; TCRdb's table is partial and in-frame only. The table lists some 25,000 clones, approximately 86% of them singletons. The source material was peripheral blood, sampled 28 days after the second AZD1222 dose. These receptors all stem from an adult who received the AZD1222 COVID-19 vaccine.

This chain uses TRBV2 with TRBJ2-2; 7 bases map to TRBD2. The junction had 0 bases not matched to a gene; V was cut back by 6 bases and J by 2 bases. There are 13 residues in the CDR3. Germline V lookup: CDR1 SNHLY, CDR2 FYNNEI. The CDR3 reads CASRGLNTGELFF. The CDR3 DNA sequence: TGTGCCAGCAGGGGACTAAACACCGGGGAGCTGTTTTTT.

Only a few counts were recorded for this clone. V gene TRBV2 combines with J gene TRBJ2-3; 10 bases agree with TRBD1. CDR3 length: 15 residues. V was clipped by 7 bases and J by 4 bases; unmatched bases: 8. The germline gives CDR1 SNHLY, CDR2 FYNNEI. The CDR3 nucleotides read TGTGCCAGCAACCGACAGGGGGCAATATCAGATACGCAGTATTTT. Translating it yields CASNRQGAISDTQYF.

The V call is TRBV2, the J call TRBJ2-3; 7 bases fit TRBD2. Germline V lookup: CDR1 SNHLY, CDR2 FYNNEI. CDR3 length equals 14 residues. After removal of 4 bases from V and 2 bases from J, the junction contained 3 bases not matched to a gene. The CDR3 DNA reads as TGTGCCAGCAGTGTGCGGGAGAACACAGATACGCAGTATTTT. It codes for CASSVRENTDTQYF.

The V gene is TRBV19, the J gene TRBJ2-7, with TRBD1 as a possible D gene (5 bases). CDR1 and CDR2 from the germline V gene are LNHDA and SQIVND (reference sequence). The V and J ends lost 4 bases and 2 bases respectively, with 9 bases between them. This CDR3 spans 13 amino acids. The CDR3 reads CASSKTATYEQYF. In DNA, the CDR3 is TGTGCCAGTAGTAAGACAGCCACCTACGAGCAGTACTTC. Together with reference TRBV19 and TRBJ2-7, the CDR3 gives the full variable domain: DGGITQSPKYLFRKEGQNVTLSCEQNLNHDAMYWYRQDPGQGLRLIYYSQIVNDFQKGDIAEGYSVSREKKESFPLTVTSAQKNPTAFYLCASSKTATYEQYFGPGTRLTVT.

The V gene is TRBV28, the J gene TRBJ2-7; D unresolved. In germline, CDR1 is MDHEN, CDR2 SYDVKM. This CDR3 has 13 residues. With 7 bases removed from V and 1 base from J, the gap between germline ends came to 11 bases. The CDR3 sequence: CASNNGRSYEQYF. In nucleotides, the CDR3 is TGTGCCAGCAATAACGGCAGGTCCTACGAGCAGTACTTC.

CDR3 coding DNA: TGTGCCAGTAATGACGGGGGCGAAGGGACTGAAGCTTTCTTT. Translation gives CASNDGGEGTEAFF. The J gene is TRBJ1-1, the V gene TRBV19; maybe TRBD1 (6 bases). V was trimmed by 7 bases and J by 5 bases, leaving 17 bases between them. Germline CDR1 is LNHDA and CDR2 is SQIVND (reference sequence). CDR3 size: 14 residues.

The chain is built from TRBV10-3 and TRBJ2-6; D unresolved. The CDR3 runs to 14 residues. The germline V gene has CDR1 ENHRY and CDR2 SYGVKD. Trimming pared 6 bases from V and 6 bases from J, leaving 12 bases between. CDR3 nucleotide sequence: TGTGCCATCAGGGACGGCCGTCTGGCCAACGTCCTGACTTTC. Its protein product is CAIRDGRLANVLTF.

This chain uses TRBV6-5 with TRBJ2-1; D remains ambiguous. The CDR3 totals 13 residues. CDR1 and CDR2 (germline): MNHEY, SVGAGI. Trimming took 6 bases from V and 7 from J, leaving 13 bases between them. The CDR3 DNA sequence: TGTGCCAGCAGCCGTGACGTCATTAATGAGCAGTTCTTC. Its protein is CASSRDVINEQFF.

A single count supports this clone. The chain joins TRBV5-1 to TRBJ2-5; a weak D match, TRBD2 (5 bases). The CDR3 contains 17 residues. CDR1 is SGHRS and CDR2 is YFSETQ in the germline V gene. Trimming left V 4 bases short and J 5 bases short, with 24 bases between. In DNA, the CDR3 is TGCGCCAGCAGCCCCTCAAGAGCGGACCCGGCTAGGGAGACCCAGTACTTC. Translation: CASSPSRADPARETQYF.

This chain uses TRBV12-3 or TRBV12-4 with TRBJ2-2; the D is unclear. CDR3 size: 13 residues. V lost 8 bases to trimming and J lost 2 bases, with 9 bases between them. The CDR3 bases are TGTGCCAGCCCTGACTTAAACACCGGGGAGCTGTTTTTT. Translation gives CASPDLNTGELFF.

The rearrangement links TRBV28 to TRBJ1-1; 10 nucleotides align to TRBD1. The V gene end was trimmed by 7 bases and the J gene end by 4 bases; junction bases not matched to a gene: 9. This CDR3 has 15 amino acids. The germline V gene encodes CDR1 MDHEN and CDR2 SYDVKM. DNA of the CDR3: TGTGCCAGCACCAAGACAGGGGGCCTCAGCACTGAAGCTTTCTTT. Translation gives CASTKTGGLSTEAFF.

This chain connects TRBV6-6 to TRBJ2-7, with 10 positions matching TRBD1. The CDR3 sequence is 14 residues long. Germline CDR1 and CDR2: MNHNY and SVGAGI (reference sequence). V shed 2 bases, J shed 4 bases, and the junction held 2 bases outside the gene matches. For the CDR3, the DNA is TGTGCCAGCAGTTACGGGACAGGGGTTTACGAGCAGTACTTC. Protein sequence: CASSYGTGVYEQYF.

V gene TRBV3-1 (or the pseudogene TRBV3-2) combines with J gene TRBJ1-1; tentative D call: TRBD1 (5 bases). From germline, CDR1 is LGHDT and CDR2 YNNKEL (reference sequence). CDR3 length: 16 residues. V lost 4 bases and J 2 bases, leaving 17 bases between the germline ends. The CDR3 region has the DNA TGTGCCAGCAGCCCCAGGGAGATGGGGCCTAACACTGAAGCTTTCTTT. Translating gives CASSPREMGPNTEAFF.

The rearrangement uses TRBV9 and TRBJ2-7; D remains ambiguous. The CDR3 covers 15 residues. V was trimmed by 3 bases and J by 2 bases, leaving 15 bases between them. Germline CDR1 SGDLS, CDR2 YYNGEE. This CDR3 is CASSARSGDPYEQYF. CDR3 bases: TGTGCCAGCAGCGCCCGGTCAGGCGACCCCTACGAGCAGTACTTC.

The rearrangement links TRBV3-1 (or the pseudogene TRBV3-2) to TRBJ1-1; 7 nucleotides align to TRBD1. The germline gives CDR1 LGHDT, CDR2 YNNKEL (reference sequence). This CDR3 is 14 amino acids long. The V and J ends lost 4 bases and 0 bases, in that order; junction bases with no gene match: 2. The CDR3 DNA reads as TGTGCCAGCAGCCGGGGGACAGTGAACACTGAAGCTTTCTTT. It is translated as CASSRGTVNTEAFF.

This chain joins TRBV5-3 and TRBJ1-5, with D perhaps TRBD1 (5 bases). TRBV5-3 is an ORF, with its function uncertain. The CDR3 totals 16 residues. V lost 3 bases to trimming and J lost 3 bases, with 16 bases between them. DNA of the CDR3: TGTGCCAGAAGCTATCCTGTTGGGGCGTCCAATCAGCCCCAGCATTTT. This sequence encodes CARSYPVGASNQPQHF.

This clone turned up a few times. The rearrangement uses TRBV27 and TRBJ2-5; D remains ambiguous. Germline CDR1 and CDR2: MNHEY and SMNVEV (reference sequence). The CDR3 covers 15 residues. V was trimmed by 4 bases and J by 0 bases, leaving 12 bases between them. The DNA of the CDR3 is TGTGCCAGCAGTTCCCCCAAACTGTACCAAGAGACCCAGTACTTC. Protein: CASSSPKLYQETQYF.

The gene calls are TRBV11-2 and TRBJ2-2, with D possibly TRBD2 on 5 matching bases. Trimming took off 5 bases at V and 6 bases at J, with 22 bases between the two ends. The CDR3 totals 17 residues. Germline lookup yields CDR1 SGHAT and CDR2 FQNNGV. The CDR3 loop reads CASSLSRRRGGSGELFF. The CDR3 nucleotides read TGTGCCAGCAGCCTCTCCAGGAGGCGAGGCGGTTCCGGGGAGCTGTTTTTT.

This clone appeared a single time. The chain recombines TRBV7-9 with TRBJ1-1; perhaps TRBD1 as D (6 bases). V was cut by 2 bases and J by 5 bases, with 12 bases left in between. CDR3 length: 14 residues. Looked up from germline, CDR1 is SEHNR and CDR2 is FQNEAQ (reference sequence). The DNA for the CDR3 is TGTGCCAGCAGCTTACAGGGGCACGCGACTGAAGCTTTCTTT. This gives the protein CASSLQGHATEAFF.

The chain joins TRBV5-5 to TRBJ2-3; unclear D gene. The length of the CDR3 is 12 residues. Germline-derived CDR1 and CDR2 are SGHKS and YYEKEE (reference sequence). V was trimmed by 7 bases and J by 2 bases, leaving 8 bases between them. CDR3 DNA: TGTGCCAGCGGAGACCTCACAGATACGCAGTATTTT. Its protein product is CASGDLTDTQYF. Filled out from reference TRBV5-5 and TRBJ2-3, the complete variable domain reads DAGVTQSPTHLIKTRGQQVTLRCSPISGHKSVSWYQQVLGQGPQFIFQYYEKEERGRGNFPDRFSARQFPNYSSELNVNALLLGDSALYLCASGDLTDTQYFGPGTRLTVL.

The genes are TRBV28 and TRBJ1-5; perhaps TRBD1 as D (6 bases). The CDR3 runs 15 residues. CDR1 MDHEN and CDR2 SYDVKM come from the germline V gene. V lost 1 base and J lost 3, with 10 bases in between. The CDR3 DNA sequence: TGTGCCAGCAGTTTATTCCCAGGGGACAATCAGCCCCAGCATTTT. Translation: CASSLFPGDNQPQHF.

The rearrangement uses TRBV12-3 or TRBV12-4 and TRBJ2-3; D not certain. V dropped 0 bases and J dropped 7 bases, with 5 bases sitting between them. The CDR3 length is 12 residues. Here the CDR3 DNA reads TGTGCCAGCAGTTTAGCGATGAATACGCAGTATTTT. Amino acid sequence: CASSLAMNTQYF.

J is TRBJ1-1 and V is TRBV2; D uncertain. V was pared by 6 bases and J by 0 bases, with 11 bases between. This CDR3 contains 14 residues. The germline V gene encodes CDR1 SNHLY and CDR2 FYNNEI. The CDR3 loop reads CASREQNMNTEAFF. Written as DNA, the CDR3 is TGTGCCAGCAGGGAGCAGAACATGAACACTGAAGCTTTCTTT. The full variable domain, completed using reference TRBV2 and TRBJ1-1, is EPEVTQTPSHQVTQMGQEVILRCVPISNHLYFYWYRQILGQKVEFLVSFYNNEISEKSEIFDDQFSVERPDGSNFTLKIRSTKLEDSAMYFCASREQNMNTEAFFGQGTRLTVV.

This chain links TRBV3-1 (or the pseudogene TRBV3-2) with TRBJ2-3; D could derive from TRBD1 or TRBD2 (6 bases each). The CDR3 has 17 amino acids. Germline CDR1 is LGHDT and CDR2 is YNNKEL (reference sequence). Trimming stripped 2 bases from V and 2 bases from J, with 17 bases between. CDR3 region: CASSQFGRGVITDTQYF. DNA of the CDR3: TGTGCCAGCAGCCAATTTGGAAGGGGGGTTATCACAGATACGCAGTATTTT.

A single count supports this clone. The rearrangement uses TRBV7-2 and TRBJ2-7; tentative D call: TRBD2 (5 bases). From germline, CDR1 is SGHTA and CDR2 FQGNSA. Trimming took 5 bases from V and 5 from J, leaving 10 bases between them. The CDR3 has 12 amino acids. CDR3 nucleotides: TGTGCCAGCAGCCGTCAGGAGGACGAGCAGTACTTC. It specifies CASSRQEDEQYF.

This chain connects TRBV5-1 to TRBJ2-3; TRBD2 matches 9 bases. The CDR3 loop spans 19 amino acids. Germline trimming cut 0 bases from V and 1 base from J; bases unmatched to any gene: 12. The germline V gene encodes CDR1 SGHRS and CDR2 YFSETQ. CDR3 sequence reads: CASSLAGAGGPLGTDTQYF. The CDR3 region has the DNA TGCGCCAGCAGCTTGGCTGGAGCGGGGGGCCCTTTGGGCACAGATACGCAGTATTTT. The full variable domain, in which reference TRBV5-1 and TRBJ2-3 provide the parts outside the CDR3, is KAGVTQTPRYLIKTRGQQVTLSCSPISGHRSVSWYQQTPGQGLQFLFEYFSETQRNKGNFPGRFSGRQFSNSRSEMNVSTLELGDSALYLCASSLAGAGGPLGTDTQYFGPGTRLTVL.

V usage is TRBV6-5 and J usage is TRBJ1-6; D may be TRBD1 (5 bases). V lost 10 bases, J lost 5 bases, and 15 bases lay in between. CDR1 is MNHEY and CDR2 is SVGAGI in the germline V gene. This CDR3 contains 14 residues. CDR3 protein: CATARDGNNSPLHF. CDR3 nucleotides: TGTGCCACAGCCCGGGACGGGAATAATTCACCCCTCCACTTT.

The chain joins TRBV14 to TRBJ1-1, with 8 bases aligning to TRBD1. CDR1 is SGHDN and CDR2 is FVKESK in the germline V gene. The CDR3 loop spans 16 amino acids. The V segment lost 4 bases and the J segment 0 bases; nucleotides outside the gene matches: 7. CDR3 coding DNA: TGTGCCAGCAGCCGACAGGGGAATGCCATGAACACTGAAGCTTTCTTT. Translating it yields CASSRQGNAMNTEAFF.

V gene TRBV2 combines with J gene TRBJ2-5, with 16 bases aligning to TRBD2. Trimming took 5 bases from V and 5 from J; bases not matched to a gene: 8. The CDR3 sequence is 17 residues long. Germline V lookup: CDR1 SNHLY, CDR2 FYNNEI. The CDR3 region is CASSPGTSGGAGETQYF. In DNA, the CDR3 is TGTGCCAGCAGTCCCGGGACTAGCGGGGGGGCCGGGGAGACCCAGTACTTC.

This chain connects TRBV19 to TRBJ2-7; 8 nucleotides agree with TRBD1. The V gene end was trimmed by 5 bases and the J gene end by 3 bases; junction bases not matched to a gene: 9. The CDR3 is made up of 15 amino acids. Germline CDR1 reads LNHDA; CDR2 reads SQIVND (reference sequence). The CDR3 DNA reads as TGTGCCAGTAGTGTGACCGGGACAGGCCTCTACGAGCAGTACTTC. Translation gives CASSVTGTGLYEQYF. Based on the CDR3 plus reference TRBV19 and TRBJ2-7, the full variable domain is DGGITQSPKYLFRKEGQNVTLSCEQNLNHDAMYWYRQDPGQGLRLIYYSQIVNDFQKGDIAEGYSVSREKKESFPLTVTSAQKNPTAFYLCASSVTGTGLYEQYFGPGTRLTVT.